This TCR beta chain originates from a study of radiotherapy plus CTLA-4 blockade in lung cancer. Study observations and caveats: Peripheral blood showed expansion of tumor-derived TCR clones after radiotherapy and ipilimumab. Together with interferon-beta, which increased in serum after radiation, early dynamic changes in blood T cell clones were reportedly the best predictors of response.

The CDR3 runs to 19 residues. CDR1 is SGHTS and CDR2 is YDEGEE in the germline V gene. V was pared by 6 bases and J by 5 bases, with 27 bases between. Produced via immunoSEQ multiplex PCR; TCRdb's table is partial and in-frame only. The sample yields about 43,000 clones, about 70% seen once. Note on this clone: What it binds is unknown.

The chain combines TRBV5-8 with TRBJ2-6; D not resolved. The receptor comes from a human donor with non-small cell lung cancer who had a partial response to radiotherapy plus ipilimumab. The starting material was peripheral blood, obtained from a patient treated with radiotherapy plus ipilimumab. CDR3 in amino acids: CASTPTLTPRRVRANVLTF. In DNA form, the CDR3 reads TGTGCCAGCACCCCAACATTGACACCTCGAAGAGTAAGGGCCAACGTCCTGACTTTC.